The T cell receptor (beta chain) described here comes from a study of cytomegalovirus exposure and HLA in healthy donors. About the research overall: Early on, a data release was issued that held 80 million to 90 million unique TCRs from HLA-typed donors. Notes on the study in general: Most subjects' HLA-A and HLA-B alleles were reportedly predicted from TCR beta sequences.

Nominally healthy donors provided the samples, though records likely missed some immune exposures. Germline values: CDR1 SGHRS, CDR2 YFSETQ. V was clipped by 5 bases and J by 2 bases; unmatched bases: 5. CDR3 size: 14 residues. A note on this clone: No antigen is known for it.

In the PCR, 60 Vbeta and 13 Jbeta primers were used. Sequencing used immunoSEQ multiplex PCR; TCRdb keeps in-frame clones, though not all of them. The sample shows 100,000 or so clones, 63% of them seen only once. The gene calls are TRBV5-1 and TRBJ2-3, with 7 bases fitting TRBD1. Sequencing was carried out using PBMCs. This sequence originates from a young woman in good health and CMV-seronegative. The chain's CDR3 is CASRPGQTTDTQYF. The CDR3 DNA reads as TGCGCCAGCAGACCGGGACAGACCACAGATACGCAGTATTTT.